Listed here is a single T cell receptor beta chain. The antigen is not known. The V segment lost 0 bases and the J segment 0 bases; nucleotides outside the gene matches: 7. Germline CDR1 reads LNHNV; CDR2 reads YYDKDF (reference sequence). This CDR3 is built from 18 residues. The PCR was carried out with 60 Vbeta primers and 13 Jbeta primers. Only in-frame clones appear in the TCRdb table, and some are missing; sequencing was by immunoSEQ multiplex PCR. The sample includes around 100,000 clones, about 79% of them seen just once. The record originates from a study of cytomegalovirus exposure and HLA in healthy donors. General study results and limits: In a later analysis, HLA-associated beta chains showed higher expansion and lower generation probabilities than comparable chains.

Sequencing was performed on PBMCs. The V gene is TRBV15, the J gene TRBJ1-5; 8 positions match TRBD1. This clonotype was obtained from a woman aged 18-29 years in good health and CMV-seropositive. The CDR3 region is CATSRDVAGGHSNQPQHF. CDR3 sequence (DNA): TGTGCCACCAGCAGAGACGTGGCAGGGGGCCATAGCAATCAGCCCCAGCATTTT.